This TCR beta chain was identified in a study of T cell repertoires in aging, cancer and after chemotherapy. Study context: Chronic lymphocytic leukemia patients on fludarabine- or bendamustine-based regimens gave paired samples before and after chemotherapy. The full dataset contained several million TCR reads.

The study, taken as a whole, reports: Untreated cancer patients had significantly lower blood TCR diversity than age-matched healthy donors. Loss of evenness, beyond lost richness, contributed to age-related TCR diversity decline in cancer patients.

Germline assignment: CDR1 DFQATT and CDR2 SNEGSKA (reference sequence). V gave up 5 bases and J gave up 4 bases, with 14 bases separating them. This CDR3 has 13 residues. This clonotype was detected only a few times. Its antigen remains unidentified. Multiplex touch-down PCR with TRB-A/B primers amplified rearranged V-D-J TRB sequences. Via MiXCR, TCRdb re-called the multiplex PCR reads, giving one row per CDR3 protein. The sample shows some 2,200 distinct CDR3 sequences, 22% of them seen only once. The template was genomic DNA from peripheral blood, not RNA. The genes are TRBV20-1 and TRBJ1-2; no clear D gene. This sequence originates from a human donor with a blood cancer. Input material: blood. CDR3 coding DNA: TGCAGTGCTCTAGAACAGACTTCCTATGGCTACACCTTC. Its translation: CSALEQTSYGYTF.